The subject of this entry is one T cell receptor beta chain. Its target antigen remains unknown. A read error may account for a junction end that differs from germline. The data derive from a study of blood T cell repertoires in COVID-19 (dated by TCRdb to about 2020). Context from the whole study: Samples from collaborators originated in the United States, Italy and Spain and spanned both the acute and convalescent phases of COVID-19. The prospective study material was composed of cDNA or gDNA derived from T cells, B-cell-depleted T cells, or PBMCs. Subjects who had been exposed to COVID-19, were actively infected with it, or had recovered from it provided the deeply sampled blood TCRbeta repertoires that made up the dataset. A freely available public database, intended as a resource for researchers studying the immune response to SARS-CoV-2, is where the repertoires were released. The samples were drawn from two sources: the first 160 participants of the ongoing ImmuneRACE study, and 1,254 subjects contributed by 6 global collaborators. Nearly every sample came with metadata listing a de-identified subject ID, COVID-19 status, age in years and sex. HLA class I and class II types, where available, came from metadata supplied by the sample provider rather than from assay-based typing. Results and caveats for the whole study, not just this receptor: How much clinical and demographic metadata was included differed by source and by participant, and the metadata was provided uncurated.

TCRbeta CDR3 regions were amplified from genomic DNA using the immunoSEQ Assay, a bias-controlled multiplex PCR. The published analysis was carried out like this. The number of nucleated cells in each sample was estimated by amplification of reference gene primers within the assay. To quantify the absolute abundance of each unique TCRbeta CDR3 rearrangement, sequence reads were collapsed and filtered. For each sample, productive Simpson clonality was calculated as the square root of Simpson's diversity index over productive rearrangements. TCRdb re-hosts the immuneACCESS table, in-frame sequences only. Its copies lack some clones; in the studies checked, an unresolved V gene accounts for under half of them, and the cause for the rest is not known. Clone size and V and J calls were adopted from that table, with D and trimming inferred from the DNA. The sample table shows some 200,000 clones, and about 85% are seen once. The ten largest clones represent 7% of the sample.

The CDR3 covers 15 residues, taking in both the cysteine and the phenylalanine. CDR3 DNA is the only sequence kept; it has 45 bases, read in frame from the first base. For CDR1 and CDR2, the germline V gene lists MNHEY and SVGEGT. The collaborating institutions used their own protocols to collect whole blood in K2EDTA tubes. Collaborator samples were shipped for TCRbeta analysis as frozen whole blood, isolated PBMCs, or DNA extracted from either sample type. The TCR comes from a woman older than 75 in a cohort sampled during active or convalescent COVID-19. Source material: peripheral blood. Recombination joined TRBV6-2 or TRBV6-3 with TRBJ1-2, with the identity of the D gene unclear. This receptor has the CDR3 CASSNSGVIIHGYTF. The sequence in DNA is TGTGCCAGCAGTAACTCAGGAGTTATCATCCATGGCTACACCTTC.